This T cell receptor beta chain was sequenced for a study of blood T cell repertoires in COVID-19. In the study overall: Donors in the United States, Italy and Spain gave samples during acute or convalescent COVID-19. PBMCs, B-cell-depleted T cells, or T cells provided the cDNA or gDNA that made up the material.

Germline loops: CDR1 MDHEN, CDR2 SYDVKM. The CDR3 is 14 residues long. Trimming removed 11 bases from V and 2 bases from J, with 16 bases in between. As originally analysed: Researchers report that nucleated cell counts were estimated from reference gene primer amplification. Repertoires were generated with immunoSEQ multiplex PCR, while TCRdb's copy carries only in-frame clones and drops some. The V and J calls and clone size are taken from that table; D and trimming were inferred from the DNA. The sample has tens of thousands of clones, about 80% seen once. This receptor was taken from a human donor in a cohort sampled during active COVID-19. The chain has TRBV28 and TRBJ1-3, with D unclear. Sequencing was carried out using peripheral blood. CDR3 amino acids: CASSSGDTGNTIYF. The CDR3 bases are TGTGCCTCCTCCAGCGGGGATACTGGAAACACCATATATTTT.